This TCR beta chain was identified during a study of T cells in Graves' hyperthyroidism and ophthalmopathy. Study-wide points: Progression to ophthalmopathy was predicted a median of 6.5 months early.

Patients between 18 and 65 years old had hyperthyroidism, newly diagnosed and lasting under 2 months. Before ophthalmopathy appeared, progressors gave blood at initial hyperthyroidism diagnosis. The CDR3 extends over 12 amino acids. V was pared by 0 bases and J by 12 bases, with 13 bases between. CDR1 is SGHRS and CDR2 is YFSETQ in the germline V gene. Template material for amplifying TCR beta CDR3 regions consisted of RNA transcripts. An initial round of RT-PCR targeting the TCR CDR3 relied on the HTBI primer set. TCRdb analysed the multiplex PCR reads with MiXCR anew, one entry per CDR3 protein. The table lists 370,000 or so distinct CDR3 sequences, approximately 13% of them singletons. As to this clonotype: What it binds is unknown.

The rearrangement joins TRBV5-1 to TRBJ2-7; D is perhaps TRBD1 (5 bases). Sequenced sample: blood. This receptor was identified in a man in his thirties or forties with Graves' hyperthyroidism that later progressed to Graves' ophthalmopathy. CDR3 sequence reads: CASSLDWAGLYF. CDR3 bases: TGCGCCAGCAGCTTGGATTGGGCAGGGCTGTACTTC.